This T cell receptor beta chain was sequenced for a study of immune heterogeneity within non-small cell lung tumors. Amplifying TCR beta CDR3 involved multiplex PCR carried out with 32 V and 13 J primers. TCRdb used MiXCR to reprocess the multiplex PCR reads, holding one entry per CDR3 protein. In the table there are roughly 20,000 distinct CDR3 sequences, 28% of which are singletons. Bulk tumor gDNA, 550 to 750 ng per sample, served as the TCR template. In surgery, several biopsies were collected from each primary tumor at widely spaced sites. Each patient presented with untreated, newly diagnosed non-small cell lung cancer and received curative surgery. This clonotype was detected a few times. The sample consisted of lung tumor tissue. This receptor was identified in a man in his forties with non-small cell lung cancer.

CDR3 in DNA: TGCGCCAGCAGCTTGGGGGACAGGGAGGGCTATGGCTACACCTTC. It specifies CASSLGDREGYGYTF. The rearrangement uses TRBV5-1 and TRBJ1-2; TRBD1 matches at 9 bases. This CDR3 contains 15 residues. V dropped 0 bases and J dropped 4; count of bases not matched to a gene: 4. Germline values: CDR1 SGHRS, CDR2 YFSETQ.